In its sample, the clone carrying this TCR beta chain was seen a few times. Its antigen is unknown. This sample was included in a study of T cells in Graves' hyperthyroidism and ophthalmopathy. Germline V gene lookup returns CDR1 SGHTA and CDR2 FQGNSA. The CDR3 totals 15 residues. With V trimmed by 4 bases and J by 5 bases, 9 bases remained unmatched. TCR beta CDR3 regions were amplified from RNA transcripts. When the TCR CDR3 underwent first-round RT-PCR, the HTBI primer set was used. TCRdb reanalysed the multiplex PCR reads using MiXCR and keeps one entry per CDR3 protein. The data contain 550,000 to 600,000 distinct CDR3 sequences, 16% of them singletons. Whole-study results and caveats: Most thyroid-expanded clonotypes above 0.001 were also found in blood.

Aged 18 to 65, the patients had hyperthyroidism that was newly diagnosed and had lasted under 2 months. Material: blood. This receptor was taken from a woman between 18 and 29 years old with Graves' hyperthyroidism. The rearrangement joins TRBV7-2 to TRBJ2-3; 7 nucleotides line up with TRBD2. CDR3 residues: CASSSTGGGGDTQYF. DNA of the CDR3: TGTGCCAGCAGCTCCACGGGGGGTGGAGGAGATACGCAGTATTTT.